This T cell receptor beta chain was recorded in a study of human T cells and chemical hapten exposure. Findings of the study overall: As the donors had alopecia, their immune response may differ from healthy people's.

This clonotype was observed a handful of times. The antigen is not known. Trimming at V came to 4 bases and at J to 11 bases, leaving 6 bases not matched to a gene. This CDR3 spans 12 amino acids. Germline loops: CDR1 SQVTM, CDR2 ANQGSEA. What the library attached to individual cDNA molecules were unique molecular identifiers. One entry per CDR3 protein results from TCRdb running MiXCR on the RACE reads. The repertoire holds fewer than 40,000 distinct CDR3 sequences, with more than 9.5% as singletons. Described time point: patch test 3, about 24 weeks after DPC sensitization. The treatment: therapeutic diphenylcyclopropenone sensitization with weekly scalp DPC. The study extracted total RNA from unfractionated whole blood. Prior to application of each patch test, blood was drawn.

The sample here was whole blood, taken in connection with sensitization to the hapten diphenylcyclopropenone (DPC). This TCR was sampled from a middle-aged woman with alopecia areata. Some clones in this sample may be carry-over from other donors' samples. V usage is TRBV29-1 and J usage is TRBJ1-2; 11 positions match TRBD1. The CDR3 loop is CSVGDRGIWYTF. The DNA of the CDR3 is TGCAGCGTTGGGGACAGGGGGATATGGTACACCTTC. The complete variable domain, with remaining parts taken from reference TRBV29-1 and TRBJ1-2, reads SAVISQKPSRDICQRGTSLTIQCQVDSQVTMMFWYRQQPGQSLTLIATANQGSEATYESGFVIDKFPISRPNLTFSTLTVSNMSPEDSSIYLCSVGDRGIWYTFGSGTRLTVV.